The 22 T cell receptor beta chains below were found in one sample sequenced in a study of technical replicates of blood from four donors. Assay used: immunoSEQ multiplex PCR; TCRdb lists only in-frame clones, some missing. The repertoire has around 75,000 clones, over 80% of them found once; the top ten carry under 0.3%. The sample taken for sequencing was T cells isolated from PBMCs. These receptors were obtained from a human donor in good health.

CDR3 amino acids: CASSYKIAGGTDTQYF. Written as DNA, the CDR3 is TGTGCCAGCAGTTACAAAATAGCGGGAGGGACAGATACGCAGTATTTT. The chain joins TRBV6-5 to TRBJ2-3, with 11 bases lining up with TRBD2. With 2 bases clipped from V and 3 bases from J, the junction kept 4 bases outside the gene matches. CDR3 length: 16 residues. In germline, CDR1 is MNHEY, CDR2 SVGAGI.

The chain carries TRBV2 and TRBJ1-1, with a tentative D call TRBD1 (6 bases). Trimming removed 8 bases from V and 2 bases from J, with 9 bases in between. This CDR3 is built from 12 residues. CDR1 SNHLY and CDR2 FYNNEI come from the germline V gene. CDR3 in amino acids: CASDRSNTEAFF. As DNA, the CDR3 is TGTGCCAGCGACAGGTCCAACACTGAAGCTTTCTTT.

This chain uses TRBV27 with TRBJ2-7, with 9 nucleotides matching TRBD2. After removal of 2 bases from V and 2 bases from J, the junction contained 4 bases not matched to a gene. This CDR3 is 15 amino acids long. Germline CDR1 and CDR2: MNHEY and SMNVEV (reference sequence). CDR3 sequence (DNA): TGTGCCAGCAGTTTAAAAGCGGGGGGAACCTACGAGCAGTACTTC. Its protein product is CASSLKAGGTYEQYF.

V and J are TRBV29-1 and TRBJ2-7; 12 nucleotides line up with TRBD2. This CDR3 has 16 residues. With V trimmed by 3 bases and J by 3 bases, 9 bases remained unmatched. CDR1 and CDR2 from the germline V gene are SQVTM and ANQGSEA. CDR3 sequence: CSVDGVGLAGNYEQYF. The CDR3 DNA reads TGCAGCGTTGACGGCGTCGGACTAGCGGGAAACTACGAGCAGTACTTC.

The rearrangement uses TRBV7-6 and TRBJ1-2; 9 bases map to TRBD1. Trimming took 4 bases from V and 4 from J; bases not matched to a gene: 13. Germline V lookup: CDR1 SGHVS, CDR2 FNYEAQ. The CDR3 length is 17 residues. The CDR3 nucleotides are TGTGCCAGCAGCTCCGAATTGTACAGGGGGCACAGCTATGGCTACACCTTC. Translating it yields CASSSELYRGHSYGYTF.

CDR3 protein: CASSQDGQGSYQETQYF. The CDR3 coding sequence is TGCGCCAGCAGCCAAGACGGACAGGGGTCCTACCAAGAGACCCAGTACTTC. The rearrangement uses TRBV4-1 and TRBJ2-5; TRBD1 agrees at 9 bases. J gave up 0 bases and V 0 bases, and 5 bases lay outside the gene matches. Germline values: CDR1 MGHRA, CDR2 YSYEKL. This CDR3 contains 17 residues.

V is TRBV5-1 and J is TRBJ2-1, with D possibly TRBD1 on 6 matching bases. CDR1 and CDR2 from the germline V gene are SGHRS and YFSETQ. This CDR3 region has 16 residues. V gave up 0 bases and J gave up 0 bases, with 10 bases separating them. DNA of the CDR3: TGCGCCAGCAGCTTGGTGGGGGCAAGCTCCTACAATGAGCAGTTCTTC. This gives the protein CASSLVGASSYNEQFF.

J is TRBJ2-5 and V is TRBV10-1; tentatively, D is TRBD1 (6 bases). CDR1 and CDR2 from the germline V gene are WNHNN and SYGVQD (reference sequence). V lost 9 bases and J 0 bases, leaving 20 bases between the germline ends. The CDR3 sequence is 16 residues long. DNA for the CDR3: TGCGCCAGTTGGAGCCACAGGGTCTCGTACCAAGAGACCCAGTACTTC. Residues: CASWSHRVSYQETQYF.

V gene TRBV10-3 combines with J gene TRBJ2-1; 7 nucleotides agree with TRBD1. Germline CDR1 is ENHRY and CDR2 is SYGVKD. This CDR3 contains 13 residues. The junction had 8 bases not matched to a gene; V was cut back by 3 bases and J by 12 bases. CDR3 coding DNA: TGTGCCATCAGTGACCCAGACAGGGTGTTGCAGTTCTTC. Encoded protein: CAISDPDRVLQFF.

V gene TRBV9 combines with J gene TRBJ2-1, with TRBD2 as a possible D gene (6 bases). Germline V gene sequence: CDR1 SGDLS, CDR2 YYNGEE. This CDR3 has 15 amino acids. V shed 0 bases and J shed 4 bases, with 11 bases lying between them. In DNA form, the CDR3 reads TGTGCCAGCAGCGTAGCGGGGGAGACATACAATGAGCAGTTCTTC. Protein sequence: CASSVAGETYNEQFF.

This clone showed up just a few times. J is TRBJ1-1 and V is TRBV6-5, with 10 nucleotides matching TRBD1. Looked up from germline, CDR1 is MNHEY and CDR2 is SVGAGI. The CDR3 is made up of 14 amino acids. With 5 bases clipped from V and 1 base from J, the junction kept 1 base outside the gene matches. CDR3 region: CASSRDRGNTEAFF. For the CDR3, the DNA is TGTGCCAGCAGTCGGGACAGGGGGAACACTGAAGCTTTCTTT.

V usage is TRBV5-1 and J usage is TRBJ2-5, with 10 bases identical to TRBD2. V dropped 5 bases and J dropped 2; count of bases not matched to a gene: 6. The CDR3 is 15 residues long. CDR1 and CDR2 from the germline V gene are SGHRS and YFSETQ. The CDR3 loop reads CASSLGTSEQETQYF. The CDR3, as DNA: TGCGCCAGCAGTCTCGGGACTAGCGAACAAGAGACCCAGTACTTC.

This chain links TRBV11-3 with TRBJ2-7; perhaps TRBD1 as D (6 bases). The CDR3 consists of 13 residues. The germline V and J ends were trimmed by 0 bases and 6 bases, with 9 bases remaining between them. CDR1 is SGHNT and CDR2 is YENEEA in the germline V gene. CDR3 amino acids: CASSLDLGGEQYF. CDR3 coding DNA: TGTGCCAGCAGCTTAGACTTAGGGGGCGAGCAGTACTTC.

The V and J genes are TRBV30 and TRBJ1-2; 9 nucleotides line up with TRBD1. The CDR3 length is 13 residues. Germline CDR1 reads GTSNPN; CDR2 reads SVGIG (reference sequence). Trimming at V came to 0 bases and at J to 7 bases, leaving 3 bases not matched to a gene. CDR3 bases: TGTGCCTGGAGTGTAGGGACAGGGTTTGGCTACACCTTC. Residues: CAWSVGTGFGYTF.

The rearrangement links TRBV18 to TRBJ1-1; no reliable D call. There are 11 residues in the CDR3. Germline V lookup: CDR1 KGHSH, CDR2 LQKENI. V gave up 10 bases and J gave up 6 bases, with 12 bases separating them. The CDR3 nucleotides are TGTGCCACCAACAGTGTGGCTGAAGCTTTCTTT. Translating gives CATNSVAEAFF.

The V gene is TRBV19, the J gene TRBJ2-5; possible D gene TRBD2, 5 bases. There are 15 residues in the CDR3. Germline V gene lookup returns CDR1 LNHDA and CDR2 SQIVND (reference sequence). V lost 1 base to trimming and J lost 5 bases, with 14 bases between them. The CDR3 is CASSIGSRGSETQYF. As DNA, the CDR3 is TGTGCCAGTAGTATAGGGAGTCGGGGATCGGAGACCCAGTACTTC.

The chain joins TRBV5-4 to TRBJ1-2; no definite D call. CDR3 length equals 14 residues. Trimming removed 5 bases at V and 1 base at J, with 12 bases between. Germline V gives CDR1 SGHNT, CDR2 YYREEE (reference sequence). CDR3 amino acids: CASSLQQNNYGYTF. Here the CDR3 DNA reads TGTGCCAGCAGTCTACAGCAGAATAACTATGGCTACACCTTC. Together with reference TRBV5-4 and TRBJ1-2, the CDR3 gives the full variable domain: ETGVTQSPTHLIKTRGQQVTLRCSSQSGHNTVSWYQQALGQGPQFIFQYYREEENGRGNFPPRFSGLQFPNYSSELNVNALELDDSALYLCASSLQQNNYGYTFGSGTRLTVV.

The chain recombines TRBV27 with TRBJ1-1; 9 bases are a match to TRBD1. Trimming cost V 4 bases and J 4 bases; bases outside gene matches: 4. CDR1 MNHEY and CDR2 SMNVEV come from the germline V gene (reference sequence). There are 14 residues in the CDR3. The CDR3 DNA is TGTGCCAGCAGTTCCCCGGACAGGGGCACTGAAGCTTTCTTT. As protein: CASSSPDRGTEAFF.

This chain joins TRBV6-6 and TRBJ2-1, with D hard to call. The germline V gene has CDR1 MNHNY and CDR2 SVGAGI (reference sequence). V lost 6 bases and J lost 8, with 17 bases in between. The CDR3 runs 14 residues. CDR3 sequence: CASRSDWPSDEQFF. The DNA of the CDR3 is TGTGCCAGCAGGTCTGACTGGCCTTCGGATGAGCAGTTCTTC.

This clone has more than one count but fewer than ten. The V and J genes are TRBV6-4 and TRBJ2-2, with TRBD2 matching 8 bases. The junction had 9 bases not matched to a gene; V was cut back by 4 bases and J by 8 bases. There are 15 residues in the CDR3. Germline V lookup: CDR1 MRHNA, CDR2 SNTAGT. The CDR3 region has the DNA TGTGCCAGCAGTGCTGGACTAGCTTCCACGGGGGAGCTGTTTTTT. Translation: CASSAGLASTGELFF.

This clone has only one observation. V and J are TRBV7-2 and TRBJ2-5; weak D call: TRBD1 (6 bases). The V and J ends lost 2 bases and 4 bases respectively, with 8 bases between them. CDR1 is SGHTA, CDR2 FQGNSA, per germline. This CDR3 comprises 13 residues. This chain's CDR3 is CASSLWDTETQYF. In nucleotides, the CDR3 is TGTGCCAGCAGCTTATGGGACACAGAGACCCAGTACTTC.

The chain recombines TRBV7-9 with TRBJ2-2; 8 nucleotides match TRBD1. The J segment lost 0 bases and the V segment lost 2 bases, leaving 11 bases of the junction unmatched. Germline values: CDR1 SEHNR, CDR2 FQNEAQ (reference sequence). The CDR3 consists of 19 residues. CDR3 DNA: TGTGCCAGCAGCTTACTGGACAGGGACCCTTACCCGAACACCGGGGAGCTGTTTTTT. Protein product: CASSLLDRDPYPNTGELFF.